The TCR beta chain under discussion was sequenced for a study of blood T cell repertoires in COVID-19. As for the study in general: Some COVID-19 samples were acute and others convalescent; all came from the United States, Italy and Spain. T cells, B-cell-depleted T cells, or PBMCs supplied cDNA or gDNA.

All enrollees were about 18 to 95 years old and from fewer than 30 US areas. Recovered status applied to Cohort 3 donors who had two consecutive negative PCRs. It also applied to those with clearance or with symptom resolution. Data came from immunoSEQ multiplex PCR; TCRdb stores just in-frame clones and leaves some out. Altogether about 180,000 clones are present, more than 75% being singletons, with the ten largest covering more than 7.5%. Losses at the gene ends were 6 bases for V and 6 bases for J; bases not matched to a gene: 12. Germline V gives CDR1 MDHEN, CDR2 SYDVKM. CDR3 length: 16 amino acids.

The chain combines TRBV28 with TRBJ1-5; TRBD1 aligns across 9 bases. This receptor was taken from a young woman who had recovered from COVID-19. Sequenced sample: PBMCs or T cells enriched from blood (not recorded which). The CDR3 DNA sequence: TGTGCCAGCAGATCGACCGGGACAGGGTTCAGTCAGCCCCAGCATTTT. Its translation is CASRSTGTGFSQPQHF.